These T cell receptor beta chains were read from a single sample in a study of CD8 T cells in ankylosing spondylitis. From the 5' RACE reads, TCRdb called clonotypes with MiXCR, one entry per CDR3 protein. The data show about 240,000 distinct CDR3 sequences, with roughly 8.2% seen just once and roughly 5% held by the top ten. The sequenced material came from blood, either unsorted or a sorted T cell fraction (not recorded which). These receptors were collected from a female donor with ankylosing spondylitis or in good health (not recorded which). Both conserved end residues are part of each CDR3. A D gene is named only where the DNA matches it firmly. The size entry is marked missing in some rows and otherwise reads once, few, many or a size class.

CDR3aa: CSGVFGANSYEQYF
CDR3nt: TGCAGTGGGGTTTTTGGGGCCAACTCCTACGAGCAGTACTTC
j_gene: TRBJ2-7
d_gene: -
len: 14
abundance: many
v_gene: TRBV20-1

CDR3aa: CASSLGGNSGANVLTF
CDR3nt: TGCGCCAGCAGCTTGGGTGGGAACTCTGGGGCCAACGTCCTGACTTTC
j_gene: TRBJ2-6
d_gene: -
len: 16
abundance: few
v_gene: TRBV5-1

CDR3aa: CASSLTGVQETQYF
CDR3nt: TGTGCCAGCAGCCTGACAGGGGTGCAAGAGACCCAGTACTTC
j_gene: TRBJ2-5
d_gene: TRBD1
len: 14
abundance: many
v_gene: TRBV3-1

CDR3aa: CSVDDWGRGYTF
CDR3nt: TGCAGCGTTGATGATTGGGGAAGAGGCTACACCTTC
j_gene: TRBJ1-2
d_gene: -
len: 12
abundance: many
v_gene: TRBV29-1

CDR3aa: CASKGGSIGELFF
CDR3nt: TGCGCCAGCAAGGGCGGGAGCATCGGGGAGCTGTTTTTT
j_gene: TRBJ2-2
d_gene: TRBD2
len: 13
abundance: many
v_gene: TRBV10-2

CDR3aa: CSVSDRALAKNIQYF
CDR3nt: TGCAGCGTCAGCGACAGGGCCCTAGCCAAAAACATTCAGTACTTC
j_gene: TRBJ2-4
d_gene: TRBD1
len: 15
abundance: few
v_gene: TRBV29-1

CDR3aa: CIWGFSSYNEQFF
CDR3nt: TGCATCTGGGGCTTTAGCTCCTACAATGAGCAGTTCTTC
j_gene: TRBJ2-1
d_gene: -
len: 13
abundance: -
v_gene: TRBV20-1

CDR3aa: CAISERRGGTGELFF
CDR3nt: TGTGCCATCAGTGAGAGGCGTGGGGGGACCGGGGAGCTGTTTTTT
j_gene: TRBJ2-2
d_gene: -
len: 15
abundance: -
v_gene: TRBV10-3

CDR3aa: CASSHDRASGNTIYF
CDR3nt: TGTGCCAGTAGTCACGACAGAGCCTCTGGAAACACCATATATTTT
j_gene: TRBJ1-3
d_gene: -
len: 15
abundance: many
v_gene: TRBV19

CDR3aa: CASTPLAGLKAETQYF
CDR3nt: TGCGCCAGCACCCCTTTGGCGGGCCTTAAGGCGGAGACCCAGTACTTC
j_gene: TRBJ2-5
d_gene: -
len: 16
abundance: many
v_gene: TRBV5-1

CDR3aa: CSVEEQSTDTQYF
CDR3nt: TGCAGCGTGGAAGAACAATCCACAGATACGCAGTATTTT
j_gene: TRBJ2-3
d_gene: -
len: 13
abundance: few
v_gene: TRBV29-1

CDR3aa: CASSPNPRQGPGTGELFF
CDR3nt: TGTGCCAGCAGCCCAAACCCCCGACAGGGCCCGGGGACCGGGGAGCTGTTTTTT
j_gene: TRBJ2-2
d_gene: TRBD1
len: 18
abundance: few
v_gene: TRBV9

CDR3aa: CASSPGPQETQYF
CDR3nt: TGCGCCAGCAGCCCTGGACCCCAAGAGACCCAGTACTTC
j_gene: TRBJ2-5
d_gene: -
len: 13
abundance: many
v_gene: TRBV5-1

CDR3aa: CCARDTFSRLSTDTQYF
CDR3nt: TGCTGTGCTAGAGATACTTTCTCCCGTCTTAGCACAGATACGCAGTATTTT
j_gene: TRBJ2-3
d_gene: -
len: 17
abundance: many
v_gene: TRBV20-1

CDR3aa: CASRASFDGTEAFF
CDR3nt: TGTGCCAGCAGAGCGTCCTTTGACGGAACTGAAGCTTTCTTT
j_gene: TRBJ1-1
d_gene: -
len: 14
abundance: many
v_gene: TRBV12-3/TRBV12-4

CDR3aa: CASSLSPGQGSGAFF
CDR3nt: TGTGCCAGCAGCTTATCCCCGGGACAGGGATCTGGGGCTTTCTTT
j_gene: TRBJ1-1
d_gene: TRBD1
len: 15
abundance: -
v_gene: TRBV7-9

CDR3aa: CASSLGTQETQYF
CDR3nt: TGTGCCAGCAGTTTGGGCACTCAAGAGACCCAGTACTTC
j_gene: TRBJ2-5
d_gene: -
len: 13
abundance: many
v_gene: TRBV5-1

CDR3aa: CATSKGLAYADTQYF
CDR3nt: TGTGCCACCAGCAAAGGACTAGCGTACGCCGATACGCAGTATTTT
j_gene: TRBJ2-3
d_gene: TRBD2
len: 15
abundance: -
v_gene: TRBV15

CDR3aa: CASSGGQGWNTIYF
CDR3nt: TGTGCCAGCAGCGGGGGACAGGGTTGGAACACCATATATTTT
j_gene: TRBJ1-3
d_gene: TRBD1
len: 14
abundance: -
v_gene: TRBV2

CDR3aa: CASSYSGQGWSTDTQYF
CDR3nt: TGTGCCAGCAGTTACTCGGGACAGGGATGGAGCACAGATACGCAGTATTTT
j_gene: TRBJ2-3
d_gene: TRBD1
len: 17
abundance: many
v_gene: TRBV6-2/TRBV6-3

CDR3aa: CASSARWTFAGKNIQYF
CDR3nt: TGTGCCAGCAGCGCAAGGTGGACGTTTGCGGGCAAAAACATTCAGTACTTC
j_gene: TRBJ2-4
d_gene: -
len: 17
abundance: many
v_gene: TRBV27

CDR3aa: CASSPRGPTQETQYF
CDR3nt: TGTGCCAGCAGCCCCCGCGGACCAACCCAAGAGACCCAGTACTTC
j_gene: TRBJ2-5
d_gene: -
len: 15
abundance: many
v_gene: TRBV9

CDR3aa: CASSLEGRGGYTF
CDR3nt: TGTGCCAGCAGTTTGGAGGGGCGCGGAGGCTACACCTTC
j_gene: TRBJ1-2
d_gene: -
len: 13
abundance: many
v_gene: TRBV12-3/TRBV12-4

CDR3aa: CSGFGSGRSNEQFF
CDR3nt: TGCAGTGGGTTTGGTAGCGGGAGATCGAATGAGCAGTTCTTC
j_gene: TRBJ2-1
d_gene: TRBD2
len: 14
abundance: many
v_gene: TRBV20-1

CDR3aa: CSVPDRTGTGELFF
CDR3nt: TGCAGTGTCCCCGACCGAACGGGCACCGGGGAGCTGTTTTTT
j_gene: TRBJ2-2
d_gene: -
len: 14
abundance: many
v_gene: TRBV20-1

CDR3aa: CATSDPSGMNNEQFF
CDR3nt: TGTGCCACCAGTGATCCTAGCGGGATGAACAATGAGCAGTTCTTC
j_gene: TRBJ2-1
d_gene: TRBD2
len: 15
abundance: many
v_gene: TRBV24-1

CDR3aa: CSVSGLTSTDTQYF
CDR3nt: TGCAGCGTTTCGGGGCTGACGAGCACAGATACGCAGTATTTT
j_gene: TRBJ2-3
d_gene: -
len: 14
abundance: -
v_gene: TRBV29-1

CDR3aa: CSVTDNEQIF
CDR3nt: TGCAGCGTTACGGACAATGAGCAGATCTTC
j_gene: TRBJ2-1
d_gene: -
len: 10
abundance: -
v_gene: TRBV29-1

CDR3aa: CASGTTRETQYF
CDR3nt: TGTGCTAGTGGGACGACCCGAGAGACCCAGTACTTC
j_gene: TRBJ2-5
d_gene: -
len: 12
abundance: many
v_gene: TRBV12-5

CDR3aa: CASSELAAYNEQFF
CDR3nt: TGTGCCAGCAGCGAACTAGCGGCGTACAATGAGCAGTTCTTC
j_gene: TRBJ2-1
d_gene: TRBD2
len: 14
abundance: -
v_gene: TRBV3-1

CDR3aa: CASSLAGQGAPGYTF
CDR3nt: TGTGCCAGCAGCTTAGCGGGACAGGGGGCCCCCGGCTACACCTTC
j_gene: TRBJ1-2
d_gene: TRBD1
len: 15
abundance: -
v_gene: TRBV7-2

CDR3aa: CASSLNDRGAYEQYF
CDR3nt: TGTGCCAGCAGCTTAAATGACAGGGGGGCTTACGAGCAGTACTTC
j_gene: TRBJ2-7
d_gene: TRBD1
len: 15
abundance: few
v_gene: TRBV7-9

CDR3aa: CSATEREWTSEQYF
CDR3nt: TGCAGTGCTACCGAGCGGGAGTGGACTTCCGAGCAGTACTTC
j_gene: TRBJ2-7
d_gene: TRBD2
len: 14
abundance: many
v_gene: TRBV20-1

CDR3aa: CASSPSGSHEQFF
CDR3nt: TGTGCCAGCTCACCGAGCGGGAGCCATGAGCAGTTCTTC
j_gene: TRBJ2-1
d_gene: TRBD2
len: 13
abundance: few
v_gene: TRBV18

CDR3aa: CASSPWTVSYNEQFF
CDR3nt: TGCGCCAGCAGCCCTTGGACAGTCTCCTACAATGAGCAGTTCTTC
j_gene: TRBJ2-1
d_gene: -
len: 15
abundance: many
v_gene: TRBV4-3

CDR3aa: CSVPYRGGYTF
CDR3nt: TGCAGCGTTCCCTACAGGGGTGGCTACACCTTC
j_gene: TRBJ1-2
d_gene: TRBD1
len: 11
abundance: many
v_gene: TRBV29-1

CDR3aa: CASSSQPGANTEAFF
CDR3nt: TGTGCCAGCAGTTCCCAACCTGGGGCTAACACTGAAGCTTTCTTT
j_gene: TRBJ1-1
d_gene: -
len: 15
abundance: many
v_gene: TRBV12-3/TRBV12-4

CDR3aa: CASSPRGGAETQYF
CDR3nt: TGTGCCAGCAGTCCTAGGGGAGGGGCGGAGACCCAGTACTTC
j_gene: TRBJ2-5
d_gene: TRBD2
len: 14
abundance: many
v_gene: TRBV5-4

CDR3aa: CSAQSGTSGSTDTQYF
CDR3nt: TGCAGTGCCCAGAGCGGGACTAGCGGTAGCACAGATACGCAGTATTTT
j_gene: TRBJ2-3
d_gene: TRBD2
len: 16
abundance: many
v_gene: TRBV20-1

CDR3aa: CASSLVPGRAYEQYF
CDR3nt: TGTGCCAGCAGCTTAGTCCCGGGGAGGGCTTACGAGCAGTACTTC
j_gene: TRBJ2-7
d_gene: TRBD2
len: 15
abundance: many
v_gene: TRBV7-6

CDR3aa: CASGRSVYEQYF
CDR3nt: TGTGCCAGCGGCCGTAGCGTTTACGAGCAGTACTTC
j_gene: TRBJ2-7
d_gene: -
len: 12
abundance: many
v_gene: TRBV6-2/TRBV6-3

CDR3aa: CASSTSSPGLAGENEQYF
CDR3nt: TGTGCCAGCAGCACCTCCTCTCCGGGACTAGCGGGAGAAAACGAGCAGTACTTC
j_gene: TRBJ2-7
d_gene: TRBD2
len: 18
abundance: many
v_gene: TRBV7-2

CDR3aa: CASSSSTSRQFF
CDR3nt: TGTGCCAGCAGTTCGAGCACATCCAGGCAGTTCTTC
j_gene: TRBJ2-1
d_gene: -
len: 12
abundance: many
v_gene: TRBV28

CDR3aa: CASSRGLAGDTQYF
CDR3nt: TGCGCCAGCAGCCGGGGACTAGCGGGAGATACGCAGTATTTT
j_gene: TRBJ2-3
d_gene: TRBD2
len: 14
abundance: many
v_gene: TRBV5-1

CDR3aa: CASSLEGTSGANVLTF
CDR3nt: TGCGCCAGCAGCTTGGAAGGGACCTCTGGGGCCAACGTCCTGACTTTC
j_gene: TRBJ2-6
d_gene: -
len: 16
abundance: many
v_gene: TRBV5-1

CDR3aa: CASSVSSGANTGELFF
CDR3nt: TGCGCCAGCAGCGTATCTAGCGGGGCGAACACCGGGGAGCTGTTTTTT
j_gene: TRBJ2-2
d_gene: TRBD2
len: 16
abundance: many
v_gene: TRBV5-1

CDR3aa: CASSDVQGRYTPSYTGELFF
CDR3nt: TGTGCCAGCAGTGATGTACAGGGCCGCTACACCCCGAGTTACACCGGGGAGCTGTTTTTT
j_gene: TRBJ2-2
d_gene: -
len: 20
abundance: once
v_gene: TRBV2

CDR3aa: CSARDQGDGTEAFF
CDR3nt: TGCAGTGCTAGAGATCAGGGAGACGGCACTGAAGCTTTCTTT
j_gene: TRBJ1-1
d_gene: -
len: 14
abundance: -
v_gene: TRBV20-1

CDR3aa: CASSTGTGIGYEQYF
CDR3nt: TGTGCCAGCAGCACCGGGACAGGGATTGGCTACGAGCAGTACTTC
j_gene: TRBJ2-7
d_gene: TRBD1
len: 15
abundance: many
v_gene: TRBV6-1

CDR3aa: CASSLAAGPNYGYTF
CDR3nt: TGCGCCAGCAGCTTGGCTGCGGGCCCAAACTATGGCTACACCTTC
j_gene: TRBJ1-2
d_gene: -
len: 15
abundance: many
v_gene: TRBV5-1

CDR3aa: CASSLQGGDFNNEQFF
CDR3nt: TGTGCCAGCAGCTTACAAGGGGGCGATTTCAACAATGAGCAGTTCTTC
j_gene: TRBJ2-1
d_gene: TRBD1
len: 16
abundance: many
v_gene: TRBV7-6

CDR3aa: CASSFGTGLPREAFF
CDR3nt: TGTGCCAGCAGTTTCGGGACAGGCCTTCCCAGGGAAGCTTTCTTT
j_gene: TRBJ1-1
d_gene: TRBD1
len: 15
abundance: many
v_gene: TRBV12-3/TRBV12-4

CDR3aa: CATEGGGADTQYF
CDR3nt: TGTGCCACGGAGGGAGGAGGGGCAGATACGCAGTATTTT
j_gene: TRBJ2-3
d_gene: -
len: 13
abundance: many
v_gene: TRBV24-1

CDR3aa: CASSSITGGGSNNEQFF
CDR3nt: TGCGCCAGCAGCTCTATCACAGGGGGAGGTTCGAACAATGAGCAGTTCTTC
j_gene: TRBJ2-1
d_gene: TRBD1
len: 17
abundance: many
v_gene: TRBV5-1

CDR3aa: CASSLLGTGSQPQHF
CDR3nt: TGTGCCAGCAGCTTATTGGGGACAGGTAGTCAGCCCCAGCATTTT
j_gene: TRBJ1-5
d_gene: TRBD1
len: 15
abundance: -
v_gene: TRBV7-9

CDR3aa: CASIRETRGVGKFF
CDR3nt: TGTGCCAGCATACGAGAGACTAGGGGTGTTGGTAAATTCTTC
j_gene: TRBJ2-1
d_gene: -
len: 14
abundance: -
v_gene: TRBV2

CDR3aa: CASSQEARNSPLHF
CDR3nt: TGCGCCAGCAGCCAAGAGGCGAGGAATTCACCCCTCCACTTT
j_gene: TRBJ1-6
d_gene: -
len: 14
abundance: many
v_gene: TRBV4-3